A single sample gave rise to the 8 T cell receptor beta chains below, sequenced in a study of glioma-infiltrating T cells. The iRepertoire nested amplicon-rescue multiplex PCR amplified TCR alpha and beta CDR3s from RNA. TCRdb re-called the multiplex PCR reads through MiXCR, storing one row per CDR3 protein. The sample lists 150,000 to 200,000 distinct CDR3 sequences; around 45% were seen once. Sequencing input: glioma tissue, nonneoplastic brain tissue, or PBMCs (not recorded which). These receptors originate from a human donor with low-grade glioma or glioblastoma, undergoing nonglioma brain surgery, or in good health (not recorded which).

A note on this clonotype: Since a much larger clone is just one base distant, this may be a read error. The CDR3 reads CASSQGRVSQPKHF. CDR3 in DNA: TGTGCCAGCAGCCAAGGACGGGTGAGTCAGCCCAAGCATTTT. This chain uses TRBV3-1 with TRBJ1-5; D is uncertain. The CDR3 is 14 residues long. CDR1 is LGHDT, CDR2 YNNKEL, per germline (reference sequence).

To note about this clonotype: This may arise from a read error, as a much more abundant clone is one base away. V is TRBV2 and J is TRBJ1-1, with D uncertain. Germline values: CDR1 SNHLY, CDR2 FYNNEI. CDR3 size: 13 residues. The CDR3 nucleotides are TGTGCTGGCGGAGAGCAAATGAACACTGAAGCTTTCTTT. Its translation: CAGGEQMNTEAFF.

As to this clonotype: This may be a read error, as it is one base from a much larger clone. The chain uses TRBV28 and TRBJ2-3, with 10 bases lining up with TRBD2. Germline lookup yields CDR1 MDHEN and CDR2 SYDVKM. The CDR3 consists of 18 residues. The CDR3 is CASTLHYGSGRSRDTQYF. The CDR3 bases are TGTGCCAGCACCCTCCATTACGGTAGCGGGAGGAGCAGAGATACGCAGTATTTT.

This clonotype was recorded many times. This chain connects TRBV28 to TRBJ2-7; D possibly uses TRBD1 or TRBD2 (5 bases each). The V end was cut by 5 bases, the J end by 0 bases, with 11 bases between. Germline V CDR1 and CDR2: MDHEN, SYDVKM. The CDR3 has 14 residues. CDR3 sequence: CASSGSGTSYEQYF. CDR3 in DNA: TGTGCCAGCAGTGGATCCGGGACCTCCTACGAGCAGTACTTC. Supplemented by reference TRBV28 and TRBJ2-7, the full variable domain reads DVKVTQSSRYLVKRTGEKVFLECVQDMDHENMFWYRQDPGLGLRLIYFSYDVKMKEKGDIPEGYSVSREKKERFSLILESASTNQTSMYLCASSGSGTSYEQYFGPGTRLTVT.

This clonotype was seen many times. The CDR3 protein is CAAGRTQYF. CDR3 bases: TGTGCCGCCGGAAGGACCCAGTACTTC. This chain connects TRBV3-1 to TRBJ2-5; D remains ambiguous. Germline values: CDR1 LGHDT, CDR2 YNNKEL (reference sequence). This CDR3 spans 9 amino acids. V lost 11 bases to trimming and J lost 7 bases, with 8 bases between them.

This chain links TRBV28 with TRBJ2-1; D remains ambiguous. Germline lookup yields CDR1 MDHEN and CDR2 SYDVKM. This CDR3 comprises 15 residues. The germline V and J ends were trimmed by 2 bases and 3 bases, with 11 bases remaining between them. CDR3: CASSLGYIYYNEQFF. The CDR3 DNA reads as TGTGCCAGCAGTTTAGGATATATCTACTACAATGAGCAGTTCTTC.

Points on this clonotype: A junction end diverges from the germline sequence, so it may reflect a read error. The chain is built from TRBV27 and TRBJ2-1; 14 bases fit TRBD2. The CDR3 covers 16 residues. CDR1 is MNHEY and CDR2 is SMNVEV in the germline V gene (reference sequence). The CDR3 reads CASSLGRLAGGNEKFF. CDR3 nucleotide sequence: TGTGCCAGCAGTTTAGGTAGACTAGCGGGAGGGAATGAGAAGTTCTTC.

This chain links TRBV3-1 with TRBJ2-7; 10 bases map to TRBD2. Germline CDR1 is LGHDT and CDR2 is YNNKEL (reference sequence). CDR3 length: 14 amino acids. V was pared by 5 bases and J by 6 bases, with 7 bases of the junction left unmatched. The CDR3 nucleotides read TGTGCCAGCAGCTTTCTAGCGGGAGTTCGCGAGCAGTACTTC. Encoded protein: CASSFLAGVREQYF.